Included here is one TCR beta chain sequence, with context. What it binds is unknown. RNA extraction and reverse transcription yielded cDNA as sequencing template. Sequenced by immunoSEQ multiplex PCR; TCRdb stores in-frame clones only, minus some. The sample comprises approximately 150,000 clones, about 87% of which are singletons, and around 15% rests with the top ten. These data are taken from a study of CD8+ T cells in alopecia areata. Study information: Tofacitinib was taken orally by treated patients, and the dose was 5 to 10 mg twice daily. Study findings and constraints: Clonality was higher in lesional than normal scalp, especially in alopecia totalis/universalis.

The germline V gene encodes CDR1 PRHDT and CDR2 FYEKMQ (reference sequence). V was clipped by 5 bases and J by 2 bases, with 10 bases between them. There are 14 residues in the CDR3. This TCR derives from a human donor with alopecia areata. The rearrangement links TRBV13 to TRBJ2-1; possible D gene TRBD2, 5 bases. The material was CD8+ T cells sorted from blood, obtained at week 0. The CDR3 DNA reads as TGTGCCAGCAGCGCGGGTCGCCCCTACAATGAGCAGTTCTTC. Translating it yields CASSAGRPYNEQFF.